The 26 T cell receptor beta chains below were found in one sample sequenced in a study of vaccination and CD4 T cells after COVID-19 (dated by TCRdb to 2022 to 2024). Antigens for these TCRs are unknown. Per the publication, the time point label means: late sampling 161 to 241 days after vaccination in a few convalescent patients. This sample's treatment or condition label indicates: roughly nine-day PBMC culture with coronavirus spike peptide pools or control peptides (ViraFEST assay). Library preparation was by PCR. Sequencer: Illumina iSeq 100. At the Johns Hopkins FTIC core, DNA from the cultured CD4+ T cells underwent TCR sequencing with the Oncomine TCR Beta short-read assay. TCRdb redid the processing of the public reads, applying fastp at Q25 and MiXCR, and retained in-frame beta chains. Rows with a matching CDR3 protein are joined into one entry that keeps the most common DNA and genes. The sample table holds fewer than 25,000 distinct CDR3 sequences, of which around two fifths were seen once. The ten most abundant clones make up less than 35% of the sample.

The starting material was CD4+ T cells from blood, cultured in vitro, obtained about 7 months after SARS-CoV-2 vaccination. The source of these receptors is a human donor who had recovered from COVID-19.

This chain joins TRBV6-4 and TRBJ1-1, with 7 positions matching TRBD1. The CDR3 is 16 amino acids. CDR1 is MRHNA and CDR2 is SNTAGT in the germline V gene. V gave up 6 bases and J gave up 0 bases; unmatched junction bases: 10. This chain's CDR3 is CASRRETGPMNTEAFF. The DNA of the CDR3 is TGTGCCAGCAGGAGGGAGACAGGGCCCATGAACACTGAAGCTTTCTTT.

V and J are TRBV7-2 and TRBJ1-5; weak D call: TRBD1 (6 bases). Per germline, CDR1 SGHTA and CDR2 FQGNSA. Trimming removed 2 bases from V and 5 bases from J, with 7 bases in between. The CDR3 extends over 13 amino acids. CDR3 nucleotide sequence: TGTGCCAGCAGCTTAAACAGGGATCAGCCCCAGCATTTT. Protein product: CASSLNRDQPQHF.

A few counts support this clonotype. The rearrangement uses TRBV6-2 or TRBV6-3 and TRBJ2-3; a possible D gene is TRBD1 (6 bases). Germline V gives CDR1 MNHEY, CDR2 SVGEGT. Trimming took off 5 bases at V and 9 bases at J, with 15 bases between the two ends. The CDR3 has 13 residues. CDR3 DNA: TGTGCCAGCAGTGTCACTTACAGGGAGACGCAGTATTTT. Amino acids: CASSVTYRETQYF.

At least ten counts were recorded for this clonotype. The chain uses TRBV7-6 and TRBJ2-3, with 10 nucleotides matching TRBD2. CDR3 length: 16 amino acids. Germline V gene lookup returns CDR1 SGHVS and CDR2 FNYEAQ. V was pared by 5 bases and J by 3 bases, with 8 bases of the junction left unmatched. Written as DNA, the CDR3 is TGTGCCAGCAGCCGGGCCCTAGCGGGGGCGACAGATACGCAGTATTTT. As protein: CASSRALAGATDTQYF.

Only a few counts were recorded for this clonotype. The chain recombines TRBV10-3 with TRBJ2-5; 12 nucleotides line up with TRBD2. Germline CDR1 and CDR2: ENHRY and SYGVKD. With V trimmed by 6 bases and J by 5 bases, 7 bases remained unmatched. The CDR3 totals 15 residues. This CDR3 reads CAIRAGTSGFETQYF. The CDR3, as DNA: TGTGCCATCAGGGCCGGGACTAGCGGGTTTGAGACCCAGTACTTC.

This chain uses TRBV2 with TRBJ2-4, with 7 bases aligning to TRBD1. J was trimmed by 1 base and V by 4 bases; bases with no gene match: 7. The CDR3 is 16 residues long. The germline V gene encodes CDR1 SNHLY and CDR2 FYNNEI. CDR3 DNA sequence: TGTGCCAGCAGTGTTGAGGGGGCGTACGCCAAAAACATTCAGTACTTC. Amino acids: CASSVEGAYAKNIQYF.

This clonotype was seen more than once but under ten times. This chain links TRBV6-5 with TRBJ2-7; D might be TRBD2 (5 bases). Trimming removed 2 bases from V and 3 bases from J, with 14 bases in between. Germline V lookup: CDR1 MNHEY, CDR2 SVGAGI. The CDR3 has 15 residues. CDR3 in amino acids: CASSYQPSYGYEQYF. The CDR3 DNA is TGTGCCAGCAGTTACCAGCCTAGCTACGGCTACGAGCAGTACTTC.

This clonotype was seen a few times. The rearrangement uses TRBV5-4 and TRBJ1-2; D not certain. CDR1 and CDR2 (germline): SGHNT, YYREEE (reference sequence). Trimming removed 1 base from V and 3 bases from J, with 10 bases in between. The length of the CDR3 is 14 residues. CDR3 protein: CASSLRSADYGYTF. For the CDR3, the DNA is TGTGCCAGCAGCTTGAGGTCAGCCGACTATGGCTACACCTTC.

The J gene is TRBJ1-2, the V gene TRBV20-1, with 10 bases that match TRBD1. Trimming took 4 bases from V and 2 from J; bases not matched to a gene: 13. Germline CDR1 is DFQATT and CDR2 is SNEGSKA (reference sequence). CDR3 length: 17 residues. CDR3 sequence: CSANRPGQGNRNYGYTF. The CDR3 DNA follows: TGCAGTGCTAACCGACCGGGACAGGGGAATAGGAACTATGGCTACACCTTC.

In this sample, this clonotype turned up a few times. The chain couples TRBV7-9 to TRBJ2-3; D possibly corresponds to TRBD1 (5 bases). V was cut by 5 bases and J by 2 bases, with 8 bases left in between. CDR3 length: 13 amino acids. From germline, CDR1 is SEHNR and CDR2 FQNEAQ (reference sequence). In DNA, the CDR3 is TGTGCCAGCAGCGGACAAAACACAGATACGCAGTATTTT. Translating gives CASSGQNTDTQYF.

The chain is built from TRBV7-9 and TRBJ2-1, with a possible D match to TRBD2 (5 bases). Germline CDR1 and CDR2: SEHNR and FQNEAQ (reference sequence). With 4 bases removed from V and 15 bases from J, the gap between germline ends came to 13 bases. CDR3 size: 11 residues. The CDR3 reads CASSSDYSWFF. The CDR3 nucleotides are TGTGCCAGCAGCTCCGACTACAGCTGGTTCTTC.

This chain joins TRBV19 and TRBJ2-5; 11 positions match TRBD2. J was trimmed by 5 bases and V by 5 bases; bases with no gene match: 19. This CDR3 spans 19 amino acids. CDR1 and CDR2 from the germline V gene are LNHDA and SQIVND (reference sequence). CDR3 region: CASSRVSSGGADLSETQYF. CDR3 coding DNA: TGTGCCAGTAGTCGTGTCAGTAGCGGGGGGGCCGATTTATCGGAGACCCAGTACTTC.

The chain has TRBV20-1 and TRBJ2-4; 14 bases line up with TRBD2. CDR3 size: 17 residues. Germline V gene data show CDR1 as DFQATT and CDR2 as SNEGSKA (reference sequence). J was trimmed by 1 base and V by 4 bases; bases with no gene match: 6. The CDR3 coding sequence is TGCAGTGCTACCCGACTAGCGGGGGGGCTCGCCAAAAACATTCAGTACTTC. Protein product: CSATRLAGGLAKNIQYF.

This clonotype was picked up a small number of times. This chain uses TRBV7-2 with TRBJ1-1; unclear D gene. Trimming took 4 bases from V and 1 from J, leaving 13 bases between them. The germline gives CDR1 SGHTA, CDR2 FQGNSA. This CDR3 spans 15 amino acids. Here the CDR3 reads CASSWSARGNTEAFF. The CDR3 bases are TGTGCCAGCAGCTGGTCGGCCCGGGGGAACACTGAAGCTTTCTTT. The whole variable domain, remainder taken from reference TRBV7-2 and TRBJ1-1, is GAGVSQSPSNKVTEKGKDVELRCDPISGHTALYWYRQSLGQGLEFLIYFQGNSAPDKSGLPSDRFSAERTGGSVSTLTIQRTQQEDSAVYLCASSWSARGNTEAFFGQGTRLTVV.

The V gene is TRBV7-6, the J gene TRBJ1-1, with D unclear. CDR3 size: 14 residues. Germline CDR1 is SGHVS and CDR2 is FNYEAQ. The V end lost 5 bases, the J end lost 3 bases, and 13 bases lay between the germline ends. The CDR3, as DNA: TGTGCCAGCAGCGTCCAATTGAATTACACTGAAGCTTTCTTT. It codes for CASSVQLNYTEAFF.

The V and J genes are TRBV6-1 and TRBJ1-5; the D gene is possibly TRBD1 (5 bases). V was pared by 6 bases and J by 15 bases, with 18 bases between. There are 12 residues in the CDR3. Germline-derived CDR1 and CDR2 are MNHNS and SASEGT. In DNA form, the CDR3 reads TGTGCCAGCAGCCCGCCGGGACCGCGAAGGCATTTT. Amino acid sequence: CASSPPGPRRHF.

This clonotype was picked up a small number of times. The rearrangement uses TRBV7-6 and TRBJ2-5; 10 bases are a match to TRBD2. The trim removed 2 bases at V and 5 bases at J, leaving 11 bases unmatched. This CDR3 spans 17 amino acids. CDR1 is SGHVS, CDR2 FNYEAQ, per germline. This CDR3 is CASSLRAGGPSSETQYF. The CDR3 nucleotides are TGTGCCAGCAGCTTAAGAGCGGGAGGGCCTTCTTCGGAGACCCAGTACTTC.

V and J are TRBV6-5 and TRBJ2-7; D is perhaps TRBD1 (6 bases). Germline V lookup: CDR1 MNHEY, CDR2 SVGAGI. There are 12 residues in the CDR3. The V gene lost 2 bases and the J gene lost 4 bases, with 6 bases spanning the gap. The DNA of the CDR3 is TGTGCCAGCAGTTACACAGGGTACGAGCAGTACTTC. Its protein product is CASSYTGYEQYF.

The CDR3 protein is CASSTPGRSSYNEQFF. The CDR3 bases are TGTGCCAGTAGTACACCGGGGCGGAGCTCCTACAATGAGCAGTTCTTC. The chain is built from TRBV19 and TRBJ2-1; possibly TRBD1 or TRBD2 for D (5 bases each). The CDR3 is made up of 16 amino acids. Germline CDR1 and CDR2: LNHDA and SQIVND (reference sequence). V was clipped by 4 bases and J by 0 bases, with 13 bases between them.

Here the CDR3 DNA reads TGCAGTGCTAATAGGGGACAGGGGTCAGGGGAGACCCAGTACTTC. Amino acid sequence: CSANRGQGSGETQYF. V is TRBV20-1 and J is TRBJ2-5, with 10 bases identical to TRBD1. The CDR3 consists of 15 residues. In germline, CDR1 is DFQATT, CDR2 SNEGSKA (reference sequence). With 4 bases clipped from V and 5 bases from J, the junction kept 10 bases outside the gene matches.

On this clonotype: A much larger clone sits a single nucleotide away, making a read error possible. This chain joins TRBV7-2 and TRBJ1-1, with 9 bases matching TRBD1. The CDR3 extends over 15 amino acids. Germline CDR1 and CDR2: SGHTA and FQGNSA. This chain's CDR3 is CASSLLGTGNTEALF. CDR3 bases: TGTGCCAGCAGCTTACTAGGGACAGGGAACACTGAAGCTCTCTTT. Full variable domain (rest looked up from reference TRBV7-2 and TRBJ1-1): GAGVSQSPSNKVTEKGKDVELRCDPISGHTALYWYRQSLGQGLEFLIYFQGNSAPDKSGLPSDRFSAERTGGSVSTLTIQRTQQEDSAVYLCASSLLGTGNTEALFGQGTRLTVV.

V gene TRBV20-1 combines with J gene TRBJ2-2; TRBD2 aligns across 8 bases. The germline gives CDR1 DFQATT, CDR2 SNEGSKA (reference sequence). CDR3 size: 15 residues. The junction had 8 bases not matched to a gene; V was cut back by 3 bases and J by 5 bases. This chain's CDR3 is CSASLRTSRTGELFF. The CDR3 bases are TGCAGTGCTAGTTTGCGGACTAGCAGAACCGGGGAGCTGTTTTTT.

The rearrangement joins TRBV7-8 to TRBJ2-7; TRBD2 matches 7 bases. This CDR3 has 15 amino acids. The V segment lost 4 bases and the J segment 3 bases; nucleotides outside the gene matches: 9. Germline-derived CDR1 and CDR2 are SGHVS and FQNEAQ. As DNA, the CDR3 is TGTGCCAGCAGCTCCCCCTGGGAGGGCGGCTACGAGCAGTACTTC. Its protein is CASSSPWEGGYEQYF.

Only a few counts were recorded for this clonotype. This chain joins TRBV10-3 and TRBJ1-2; D is perhaps TRBD1 (5 bases). The V end was cut by 1 base, the J end by 4 bases, with 13 bases between. CDR1 and CDR2 from the germline V gene are ENHRY and SYGVKD. The CDR3 covers 15 residues. CDR3 bases: TGTGCCATCAGTGAGTTGAGGACTGACAGCTATGGCTACACCTTC. This codes for CAISELRTDSYGYTF.

The gene calls are TRBV5-8 and TRBJ2-3, with a tentative D call TRBD2 (5 bases). This CDR3 spans 15 amino acids. V was pared by 5 bases and J by 1 base, with 14 bases between. Per germline, CDR1 SGHTS and CDR2 YDEGEE. This CDR3 is CASRLRGEGTDTQYF. CDR3 coding DNA: TGTGCCAGCAGACTTCGGGGAGAGGGCACAGATACGCAGTATTTT.

J is TRBJ1-1 and V is TRBV4-1, with a possible D match to TRBD1 (5 bases). V gave up 3 bases and J gave up 4 bases, with 12 bases separating them. CDR1 and CDR2 (germline): MGHRA, YSYEKL. This CDR3 has 14 amino acids. The DNA for the CDR3 is TGCGCCAGCAGCCAGTACCAGGGAGGCACTGAAGCTTTCTTT. Translating it yields CASSQYQGGTEAFF.